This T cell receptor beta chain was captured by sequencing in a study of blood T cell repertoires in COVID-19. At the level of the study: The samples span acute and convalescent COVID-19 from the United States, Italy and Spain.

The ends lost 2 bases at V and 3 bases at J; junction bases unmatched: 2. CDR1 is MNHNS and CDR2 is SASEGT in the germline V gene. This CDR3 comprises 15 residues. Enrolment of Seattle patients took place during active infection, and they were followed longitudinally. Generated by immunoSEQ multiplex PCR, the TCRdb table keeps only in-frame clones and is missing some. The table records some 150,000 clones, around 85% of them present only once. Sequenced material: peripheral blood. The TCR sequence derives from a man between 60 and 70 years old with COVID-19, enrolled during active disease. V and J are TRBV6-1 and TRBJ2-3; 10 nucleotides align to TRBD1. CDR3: CASSELGQGTDTQYF. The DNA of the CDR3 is TGTGCCAGCAGTGAATTGGGACAGGGGACAGATACGCAGTATTTT.